This entry lists 20 T cell receptor beta chains sequenced from one sample in a study of cytomegalovirus exposure and HLA in healthy donors. PCR involved 60 Vbeta and 13 Jbeta primers. Data came from immunoSEQ multiplex PCR; TCRdb stores just in-frame clones and leaves some out. The sample includes under 200,000 clones, 75% to 90% of them seen just once. Input material: PBMCs. The receptors come from a man between 18 and 29 years old in good health and CMV-seropositive.

V gene TRBV6-5 combines with J gene TRBJ2-7; TRBD1 matches at 9 bases. CDR3 length: 15 residues. Trimming took 0 bases from V and 4 from J; bases not matched to a gene: 4. Germline V gene lookup returns CDR1 MNHEY and CDR2 SVGAGI. The DNA for the CDR3 is TGTGCCAGCAGTTACTCGTGGGACAGGGAGTACGAGCAGTACTTC. It specifies CASSYSWDREYEQYF.

V gene TRBV5-4 combines with J gene TRBJ2-5, with D possibly TRBD2 on 5 matching bases. There are 13 residues in the CDR3. The V gene's germline CDR1 is SGHNT and CDR2 YYREEE (reference sequence). V lost 7 bases, J lost 5 bases, and 15 bases lay in between. In DNA form, the CDR3 reads TGTGCCAGCCGGCGCGGGCAAGAGGAGACCCAGTACTTC. Translation gives CASRRGQEETQYF.

The V and J genes are TRBV19 and TRBJ2-1, with D unresolved. This CDR3 spans 13 amino acids. Germline loops: CDR1 LNHDA, CDR2 SQIVND (reference sequence). The germline V and J ends were trimmed by 5 bases and 2 bases, with 7 bases remaining between them. The CDR3 is CASSPSPYNEQFF. CDR3 DNA: TGTGCCAGTAGTCCCTCCCCCTACAATGAGCAGTTCTTC.

The rearrangement links TRBV10-2 to TRBJ2-1; no clear D gene. Trimming pared 4 bases from V and 3 bases from J, leaving 7 bases between. This CDR3 has 13 residues. CDR1 is WSHSY, CDR2 SAAADI, per germline. The CDR3 loop reads CASSALLYNEQFF. CDR3 DNA sequence: TGCGCCAGCAGTGCTTTACTCTACAATGAGCAGTTCTTC.

This clone appeared a single time. V is TRBV7-9 and J is TRBJ1-2, with TRBD1 matching 9 bases. J was trimmed by 6 bases and V by 1 base; bases with no gene match: 9. The CDR3 consists of 16 residues. In germline, CDR1 is SEHNR, CDR2 FQNEAQ (reference sequence). CDR3 nucleotide sequence: TGTGCCAGCAGCTTAGGTCCGGGACAGGGCCGTGATGGCTACACCTTC. Translated, it gives CASSLGPGQGRDGYTF.

The chain is built from TRBV6-5 and TRBJ1-2; tentatively, D is TRBD1 (6 bases). Trimming pared 7 bases from V and 3 bases from J, leaving 15 bases between. CDR3 length equals 14 residues. Germline V gene data show CDR1 as MNHEY and CDR2 as SVGAGI. The CDR3 spells CASIASGGDYGYTF. The CDR3 DNA sequence: TGTGCCAGCATCGCATCGGGGGGCGACTATGGCTACACCTTC.

Notes on this clone: The same CDR3 arises from other DNA sequences in this sample as well. The chain uses TRBV10-3 and TRBJ1-2; 8 bases are a match to TRBD1. V shed 0 bases and J 4 bases; nucleotides not matched to a gene: 4. This CDR3 comprises 15 residues. Per the germline V gene, CDR1 is ENHRY and CDR2 is SYGVKD. This CDR3 is CAISESTGGVYGYTF. CDR3 sequence (DNA): TGTGCCATCAGTGAGTCCACAGGGGGTGTCTATGGCTACACCTTC.

The CDR3 region is CASSYRRLNQPQHF. In nucleotides, the CDR3 is TGTGCCAGCAGTTACAGGAGACTCAATCAGCCCCAGCATTTT. The chain has TRBV6-5 and TRBJ1-5; D unclear. CDR1 and CDR2 (germline): MNHEY, SVGAGI. Trimming pared 2 bases from V and 3 bases from J, leaving 8 bases between. The CDR3 length is 14 residues.

With regard to this clone: Other nucleotide sequences from this sample produce the same CDR3. V and J are TRBV5-6 and TRBJ1-2; D unclear. Trimming stripped 0 bases from V and 1 base from J, with 16 bases between. This CDR3 has 17 amino acids. Germline assignment: CDR1 SGHDT and CDR2 YYEEEE. CDR3 sequence: CASSLATASGGNYGYTF. DNA for the CDR3: TGTGCCAGCAGCTTGGCCACTGCCAGCGGTGGTAACTATGGCTACACCTTC.

The rearrangement links TRBV15 to TRBJ1-2; D is uncertain. Germline values: CDR1 LNHNV, CDR2 YYDKDF (reference sequence). The length of the CDR3 is 17 residues. V was clipped by 0 bases and J by 3 bases, with 17 bases between them. The CDR3, as DNA: TGTGCCACCAGCAGAGAAAGGCGCCCGTCTACAGACTATGGCTACACCTTC. Translating gives CATSRERRPSTDYGYTF.

The rearrangement links TRBV9 to TRBJ2-1, with 8 bases identical to TRBD2. Trimming at V came to 4 bases and at J to 12 bases, leaving 18 bases not matched to a gene. Germline-derived CDR1 and CDR2 are SGDLS and YYNGEE. CDR3 length: 16 residues. The CDR3 loop is CASSRGGSGGGQGQFF. For the CDR3, the DNA is TGTGCCAGCAGCCGCGGAGGAAGCGGGGGTGGTCAAGGGCAGTTCTTC. Drawing the rest from reference TRBV9 and TRBJ2-1, the complete variable domain is DSGVTQTPKHLITATGQRVTLRCSPRSGDLSVYWYQQSLDQGLQFLIQYYNGEERAKGNILERFSAQQFPDLHSELNLSSLELGDSALYFCASSRGGSGGGQGQFFGPGTRLTVL.

This chain links TRBV2 with TRBJ2-5; D is uncertain. CDR1 SNHLY and CDR2 FYNNEI come from the germline V gene. The length of the CDR3 is 16 residues. V was cut by 3 bases and J by 5 bases, with 19 bases left in between. The CDR3 DNA reads as TGTGCCAGCAGTGAGTTGAAAACTGCGTTAAGTGAGACCCAGTACTTC. It encodes CASSELKTALSETQYF.

Only one count was recorded for this clone. This sequence joins TRBV5-1 and TRBJ2-3; 9 bases line up with TRBD1. Per germline, CDR1 SGHRS and CDR2 YFSETQ. The CDR3 extends over 15 amino acids. V gave up 0 bases and J gave up 4 bases; unmatched junction bases: 3. DNA of the CDR3: TGCGCCAGCAGCTTGGCGGGACAGGGTGCAGATACGCAGTATTTT. Residues: CASSLAGQGADTQYF.

The gene calls are TRBV6-1 and TRBJ2-1, with a tentative D call TRBD2 (5 bases). Trimming removed 10 bases at V and 3 bases at J, with 13 bases between. CDR1 and CDR2 from the germline V gene are MNHNS and SASEGT. The length of the CDR3 is 13 residues. Here the CDR3 reads CANREGDYNEQFF. CDR3 bases: TGTGCCAATCGCGAGGGCGACTACAATGAGCAGTTCTTC.

As for this clone: The identical CDR3 is also encoded by other nucleotide sequences in the sample. The chain couples TRBV12-2 to TRBJ2-6; TRBD2, the D gene given by the table, was not confirmed from the DNA. TRBV12-2 has pseudogene status. The CDR3 runs 17 residues. CDR3: CASRLVCPPSGANVLTF. CDR3 nucleotide sequence: TGTGCAAGTCGCTTAGTCTGTCCCCCTTCTGGGGCCAACGTCCTGACTTTC.

This chain uses TRBV7-3 with TRBJ2-5; 7 bases line up with TRBD1. V shed 6 bases and J 5 bases; nucleotides not matched to a gene: 9. Per the germline V gene, CDR1 is SGHTA and CDR2 is FQGTGA. CDR3 size: 14 residues. In DNA form, the CDR3 reads TGTGCCAGCAGTCCGACAGGGTTCCGGGAGACCCAGTACTTC. Translating it yields CASSPTGFRETQYF.

The chain uses TRBV5-1 and TRBJ2-3, with 14 positions matching TRBD2. With V trimmed by 4 bases and J by 6 bases, 7 bases remained unmatched. Germline CDR1 and CDR2: SGHRS and YFSETQ. This CDR3 contains 16 residues. The CDR3, as DNA: TGCGCCAGCAGCGTGACTAGCGGGGGGGCCATGGATACGCAGTATTTT. Amino acid sequence: CASSVTSGGAMDTQYF.

The V call is TRBV27, the J call TRBJ2-7; 8 nucleotides match TRBD1. Per germline, CDR1 MNHEY and CDR2 SMNVEV (reference sequence). The CDR3 totals 15 residues. Trimming removed 5 bases from V and 2 bases from J; junction bases left unmatched: 8. The CDR3, as DNA: TGTGCCAGCAGTAGAGGACAGGGTTCGACCTACGAGCAGTACTTC. This encodes CASSRGQGSTYEQYF.

This chain links TRBV5-4 with TRBJ1-3; D is perhaps TRBD1 (5 bases). Germline CDR1 and CDR2: SGHNT and YYREEE (reference sequence). The CDR3 covers 14 residues. Trimming stripped 0 bases from V and 11 bases from J, with 15 bases between. The DNA for the CDR3 is TGTGCCAGCAGCTTGGGGGAGGACACCGACCCCATATATTTT. As protein: CASSLGEDTDPIYF.

The CDR3 DNA reads TGTGCCAGCAGTATAATTGGGACTCTCACCGGGGAGCTGTTTTTT. This gives the protein CASSIIGTLTGELFF. The chain is built from TRBV27 and TRBJ2-2, with D possibly matching TRBD2 (6 bases). V was pared by 5 bases and J by 4 bases, with 14 bases between. The length of the CDR3 is 15 residues. Per germline, CDR1 MNHEY and CDR2 SMNVEV (reference sequence).